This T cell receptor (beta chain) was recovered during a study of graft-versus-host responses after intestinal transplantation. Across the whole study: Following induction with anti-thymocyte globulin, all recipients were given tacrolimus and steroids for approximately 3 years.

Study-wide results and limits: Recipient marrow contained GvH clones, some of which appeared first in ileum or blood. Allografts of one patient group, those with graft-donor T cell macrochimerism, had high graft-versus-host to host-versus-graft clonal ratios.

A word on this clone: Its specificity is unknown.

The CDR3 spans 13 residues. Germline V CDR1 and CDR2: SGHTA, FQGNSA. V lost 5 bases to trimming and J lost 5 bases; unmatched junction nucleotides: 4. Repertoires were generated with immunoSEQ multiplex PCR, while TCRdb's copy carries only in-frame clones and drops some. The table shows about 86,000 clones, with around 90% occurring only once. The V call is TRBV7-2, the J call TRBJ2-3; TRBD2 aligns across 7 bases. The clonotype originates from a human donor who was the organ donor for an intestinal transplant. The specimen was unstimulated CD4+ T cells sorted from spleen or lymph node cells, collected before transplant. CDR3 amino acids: CASSLPGGDTQYF. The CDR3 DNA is TGTGCCAGCAGCCTCCCGGGGGGAGATACGCAGTATTTT.